This T cell receptor (beta chain) was documented in a study of blood T cell repertoires in COVID-19. Looking at the study overall: Collection of acute and convalescent COVID-19 samples took place in the United States, Italy and Spain. PBMCs, B-cell-depleted T cells, or T cells provided the cDNA or gDNA that made up the material.

As processed by the authors: Scientists estimated how many nucleated cells there were by amplifying reference gene primers. Only in-frame clones appear in the TCRdb table, and some are missing; sequencing was by immunoSEQ multiplex PCR. The V and J calls and clone size come from that table; D and trimming were worked out from the DNA. The table includes 300,000 to 400,000 clones, 86% detected once. Seattle patient enrollment occurred during active infection, with longitudinal follow-up thereafter. This receptor was identified in a woman aged 60-75 years with COVID-19, enrolled during active disease. The sample was peripheral blood.

CDR3 DNA: TGTGCCAGCAGCCCGGGGGGGGCCGATGGCTACACCTTC. This translates into CASSPGGADGYTF. The chain recombines TRBV7-9 with TRBJ1-2; TRBD1 might be the D (6 bases). V lost 5 bases to trimming and J lost 6 bases, with 13 bases between them. The length of the CDR3 is 13 residues. Germline loops: CDR1 SEHNR, CDR2 FQNEAQ (reference sequence).